This T cell receptor (beta chain) is drawn from a study of blood T cell repertoires in COVID-19. Overall study context: Collection of acute and convalescent COVID-19 samples took place in the United States, Italy and Spain. Nucleic acid was either cDNA or gDNA, and it came from T cells, B-cell-depleted T cells, or PBMCs.

The CDR3 is 16 amino acids. Unmatched junction bases numbered 6, after V lost 3 bases and J lost 6 bases. Germline CDR1 is LNHDA and CDR2 is SQIVND (reference sequence). This clone was recorded only once. The table came from immunoSEQ multiplex PCR; TCRdb's copy has only in-frame clones and leaves some out. Altogether some 240,000 clones are present, around 84% being singletons, with the ten largest covering 4.1%. Sample: PBMCs or T cells enriched from blood (not recorded which). The source is a young man with acute COVID-19. The chain employs TRBV19 and TRBJ2-4; 12 positions match TRBD2. CDR3 region: CASSMPSGGAVNIQYF. As DNA, the CDR3 is TGTGCCAGTAGTATGCCTAGCGGGGGGGCAGTAAACATTCAGTACTTC.